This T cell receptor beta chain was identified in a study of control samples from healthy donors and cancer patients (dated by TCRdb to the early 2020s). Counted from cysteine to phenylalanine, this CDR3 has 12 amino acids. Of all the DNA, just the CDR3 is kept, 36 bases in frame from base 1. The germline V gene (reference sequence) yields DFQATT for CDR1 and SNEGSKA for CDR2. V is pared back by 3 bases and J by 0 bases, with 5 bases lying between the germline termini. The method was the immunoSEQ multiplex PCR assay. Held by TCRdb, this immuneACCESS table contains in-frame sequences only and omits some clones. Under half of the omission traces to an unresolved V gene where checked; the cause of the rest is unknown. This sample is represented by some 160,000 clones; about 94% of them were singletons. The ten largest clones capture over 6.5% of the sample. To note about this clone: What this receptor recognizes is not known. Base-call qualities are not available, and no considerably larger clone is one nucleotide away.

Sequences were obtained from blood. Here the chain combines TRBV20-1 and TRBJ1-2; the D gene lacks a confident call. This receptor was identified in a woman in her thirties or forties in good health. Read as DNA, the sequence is TGCAGTGCTAGTAGAACTAACTATGGCTACACCTTC. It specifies CSASRTNYGYTF.